This TCR beta chain was recorded in a study of shared clonotypes between healthy human individuals. Background on the study: CD4 naive and memory got three plates each, CD8 naive two, CD8 memory one.

TCRdb keeps only in-frame clones here, not all; method: immunoSEQ multiplex PCR. The table includes about 2.4 million clones, 85% to 95% detected once. This CDR3 contains 19 residues. The trim removed 1 base at V and 1 base at J, leaving 14 bases unmatched. Germline V gene data show CDR1 as SEHNR and CDR2 as FQNEAQ (reference sequence). Study-level results: At large depth, rarefaction still showed sorted-subset sequencing to be incomplete. Around 4.7% of naive CD4 clonotypes were shared across a handful of donors.

The donor population consisted of healthy HIV-negative adults with no recent acute infections or vaccinations. On this clone: Its antigen is unknown.

Input material: naive CD4+ T cells sorted from blood. Specified subset: CD45RA+ positively selected. This rearrangement joins TRBV7-9 to TRBJ2-3; 7 bases align to TRBD2. This TCR was sampled from a man younger than 35 in good health. The CDR3 loop is CASSLGRRESGRGTDTQYF. The CDR3 nucleotides are TGTGCCAGCAGCTTAGGCAGGCGGGAGTCTGGTCGAGGCACAGATACGCAGTATTTT.